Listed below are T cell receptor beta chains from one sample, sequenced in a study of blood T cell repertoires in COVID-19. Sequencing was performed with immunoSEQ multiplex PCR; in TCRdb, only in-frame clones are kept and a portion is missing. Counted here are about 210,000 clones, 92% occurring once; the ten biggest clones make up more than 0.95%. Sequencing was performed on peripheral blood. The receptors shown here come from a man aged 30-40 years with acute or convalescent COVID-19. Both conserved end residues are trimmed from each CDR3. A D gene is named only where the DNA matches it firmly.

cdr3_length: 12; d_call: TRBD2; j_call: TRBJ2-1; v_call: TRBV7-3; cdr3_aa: ASSWSGNYNEQF
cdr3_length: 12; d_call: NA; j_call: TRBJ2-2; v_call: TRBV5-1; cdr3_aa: ASLRGSGTGELF
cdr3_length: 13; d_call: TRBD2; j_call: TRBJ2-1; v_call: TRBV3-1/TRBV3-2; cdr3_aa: ASSRLAVARREQF
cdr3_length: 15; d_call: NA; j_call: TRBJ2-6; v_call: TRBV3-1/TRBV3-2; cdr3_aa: ASSQPERGSGANVLT
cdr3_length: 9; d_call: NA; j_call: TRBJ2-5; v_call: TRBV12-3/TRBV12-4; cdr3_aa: ASRIGETQY
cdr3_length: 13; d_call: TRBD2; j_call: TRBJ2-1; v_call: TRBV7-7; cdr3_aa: ASSLRRENYNEQF
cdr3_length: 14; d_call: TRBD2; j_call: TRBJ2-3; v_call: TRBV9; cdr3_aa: ASSVVAGGSTDTQY
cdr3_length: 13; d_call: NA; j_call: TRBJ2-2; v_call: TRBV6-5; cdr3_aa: ASSYDRQRPGELF
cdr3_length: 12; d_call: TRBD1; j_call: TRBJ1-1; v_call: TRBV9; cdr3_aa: ASTTGQGNTEAF
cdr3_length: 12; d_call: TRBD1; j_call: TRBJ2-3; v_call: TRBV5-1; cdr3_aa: ASSLGQATDTQY
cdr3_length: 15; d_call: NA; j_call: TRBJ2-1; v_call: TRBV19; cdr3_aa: ASSTKNSRDFYNEQF
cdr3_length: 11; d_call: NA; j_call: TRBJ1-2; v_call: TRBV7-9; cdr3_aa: ASSLGSGYGYT
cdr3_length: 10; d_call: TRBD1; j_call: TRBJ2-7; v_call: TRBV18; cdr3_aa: ASSPDRTEQY
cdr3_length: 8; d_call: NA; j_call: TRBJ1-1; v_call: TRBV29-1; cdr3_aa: SVGDLEAF
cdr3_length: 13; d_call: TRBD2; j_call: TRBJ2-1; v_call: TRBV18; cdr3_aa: ASSPGLAGGNEQF
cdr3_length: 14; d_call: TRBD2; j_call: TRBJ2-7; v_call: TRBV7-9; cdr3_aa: ASSPMRGAIAYEQY
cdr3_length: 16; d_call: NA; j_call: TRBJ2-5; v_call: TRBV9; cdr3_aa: ASSVAGGPFHQGETQY
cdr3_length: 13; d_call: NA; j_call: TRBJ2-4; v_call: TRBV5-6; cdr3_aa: ASSPLVGGKNIQY
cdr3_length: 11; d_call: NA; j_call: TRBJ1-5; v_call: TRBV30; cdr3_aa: AWSVQGGQPQH
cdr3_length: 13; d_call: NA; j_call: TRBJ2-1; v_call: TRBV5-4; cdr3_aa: ASSLVAGGGDEQF